This passage covers 22 T cell receptor beta chains from one sample sequenced in a study of blood T cell repertoires in COVID-19. Only in-frame clones appear in the TCRdb table, and some are missing; sequencing was by immunoSEQ multiplex PCR. This table holds tens of thousands of clones, less than 85% found once. The sequenced sample consisted of peripheral blood. Receptors originate from a human donor in a cohort sampled during active COVID-19.

The V gene is TRBV4-1, the J gene TRBJ2-3; weak D call: TRBD2 (5 bases). Trimming left V 1 base short and J 3 bases short, with 14 bases between. The CDR3 is 16 residues long. The germline V gene encodes CDR1 MGHRA and CDR2 YSYEKL. The CDR3 nucleotides are TGCGCCAGCAGCCAAGGGTTAGGGAGCCCTACAGATACGCAGTATTTT. It is translated as CASSQGLGSPTDTQYF.

The chain links TRBV28 to TRBJ2-5; 9 bases agree with TRBD2. There are 19 residues in the CDR3. Unmatched junction bases numbered 17, after V lost 4 bases and J lost 2 bases. In germline, CDR1 is MDHEN, CDR2 SYDVKM. This CDR3 is CASSSPPLLLAGTQETQYF. Written as DNA, the CDR3 is TGTGCCAGCAGTTCACCCCCTCTTCTCCTAGCGGGGACACAAGAGACCCAGTACTTC.

This chain joins TRBV3-1 (or the pseudogene TRBV3-2) and TRBJ1-1; the D is unclear. The CDR3 consists of 14 residues. Looked up from germline, CDR1 is LGHDT and CDR2 is YNNKEL (reference sequence). V dropped 7 bases and J dropped 0 bases, with 12 bases sitting between them. The CDR3 DNA is TGTGCCAGCAAAAAAAATCAGATGAACACTGAAGCTTTCTTT. It codes for CASKKNQMNTEAFF.

This rearrangement joins TRBV11-2 to TRBJ2-7, with 8 bases aligning to TRBD2. V gave up 5 bases and J gave up 6 bases; unmatched junction bases: 9. The CDR3 length is 14 residues. Germline V lookup: CDR1 SGHAT, CDR2 FQNNGV. The CDR3 region is CASSLKRGNVEQYF. The CDR3 nucleotides read TGTGCCAGCAGCCTTAAGCGGGGGAACGTCGAGCAGTACTTC. The full variable domain, its missing parts supplied by reference TRBV11-2 and TRBJ2-7, is EAGVAQSPRYKIIEKRQSVAFWCNPISGHATLYWYQQILGQGPKLLIQFQNNGVVDDSQLPKDRFSAERLKGVDSTLKIQPAKLEDSAVYLCASSLKRGNVEQYFGPGTRLTVT.

CDR3 in DNA: TGCAGCGTTCAGACAGGCTACAATGAGCAGTTCTTC. Amino acid sequence: CSVQTGYNEQFF. This chain connects TRBV29-1 to TRBJ2-1, with D maybe TRBD1 (6 bases). The V gene's germline CDR1 is SQVTM and CDR2 ANQGSEA. The CDR3 is made up of 12 amino acids. V was shortened by 5 bases and J by 3 bases, with 8 bases between the two germline ends.

This clone occurred a few times. The chain is built from TRBV2 and TRBJ1-1, with D uncertain. V was trimmed by 4 bases and J by 1 base, leaving 4 bases between them. The CDR3 runs to 12 residues. Germline V lookup: CDR1 SNHLY, CDR2 FYNNEI. The CDR3 spells CASSGQNTEAFF. DNA of the CDR3: TGTGCCAGCAGTGGACAGAACACTGAAGCTTTCTTT. Using reference TRBV2 and TRBJ1-1 for the parts outside the CDR3, the full variable domain is EPEVTQTPSHQVTQMGQEVILRCVPISNHLYFYWYRQILGQKVEFLVSFYNNEISEKSEIFDDQFSVERPDGSNFTLKIRSTKLEDSAMYFCASSGQNTEAFFGQGTRLTVV.

This clone was picked up one time. The V call is TRBV7-7, the J call TRBJ2-5; 8 bases agree with TRBD1. The trim removed 1 base at V and 4 bases at J, leaving 11 bases unmatched. CDR1 SSHAT and CDR2 FNYEAQ come from the germline V gene (reference sequence). The CDR3 covers 17 residues. The CDR3 nucleotides read TGTGCCAGCAGCTTAGTTAGGGACAGGCGGGGACTAGAGACCCAGTACTTC. Encoded protein: CASSLVRDRRGLETQYF.

The chain has TRBV6-1 and TRBJ2-2; D possibly corresponds to TRBD1 (5 bases). Germline V gene sequence: CDR1 MNHNS, CDR2 SASEGT. The CDR3 sequence is 16 residues long. The V end lost 4 bases, the J end lost 4 bases, and 16 bases lay between the germline ends. This CDR3 is CASSVGPTTVTGELFF. The CDR3 nucleotides are TGTGCCAGCAGTGTGGGGCCTACCACCGTCACCGGGGAGCTGTTTTTT.

The genes are TRBV18 and TRBJ2-3; 10 positions agree with TRBD1. This CDR3 spans 17 amino acids. After removal of 0 bases from V and 0 bases from J, the junction contained 3 bases not matched to a gene. Germline CDR1 KGHSH, CDR2 LQKENI. The CDR3 DNA reads as TGTGCCAGCTCACCACCGGGACAGGGGATTAGCACAGATACGCAGTATTTT. Translated: CASSPPGQGISTDTQYF. Combining the CDR3 with reference TRBV18 and TRBJ2-3 gives the whole variable domain NAGVMQNPRHLVRRRGQEARLRCSPMKGHSHVYWYRQLPEEGLKFMVYLQKENIIDESGMPKERFSAEFPKEGPSILRIQQVVRGDSAAYFCASSPPGQGISTDTQYFGPGTRLTVL.

This clone occurred a few times. This chain connects TRBV29-1 to TRBJ1-1; 8 bases line up with TRBD1. The CDR3 runs to 12 residues. The V and J ends lost 0 bases and 13 bases, in that order; junction bases with no gene match: 7. Germline V gives CDR1 SQVTM, CDR2 ANQGSEA. The CDR3 protein is CSVEDMSGGGFF. The CDR3, as DNA: TGCAGCGTTGAAGATATGTCAGGGGGCGGTTTCTTT.

This clone was seen once. The chain uses TRBV4-3 and TRBJ1-5, with D possibly TRBD1 on 6 matching bases. Germline V lookup: CDR1 LGHNA, CDR2 YSLEER. Trimming removed 4 bases at V and 4 bases at J, with 11 bases between. The CDR3 runs to 14 residues. The CDR3 DNA is TGCGCCAGCAGCCCAACAGGGATGAATCAGCCCCAGCATTTT. Its protein product is CASSPTGMNQPQHF.

The gene calls are TRBV14 and TRBJ2-7, with 8 bases identical to TRBD2. V trimming: 1 base; J trimming: 6 bases; junction bases outside the gene matches: 2. CDR1 is SGHDN, CDR2 FVKESK, per germline. This CDR3 spans 13 amino acids. The CDR3 sequence: CASSQVGGGEQYF. In DNA, the CDR3 is TGTGCCAGCAGCCAAGTCGGGGGGGGCGAGCAGTACTTC.

The genes are TRBV13 and TRBJ1-3; D perhaps matches TRBD1 (6 bases). Germline V gives CDR1 PRHDT, CDR2 FYEKMQ (reference sequence). The ends were cut back, 4 bases at V and 1 base at J, with 11 bases in the middle. The CDR3 covers 15 residues. The CDR3 DNA follows: TGTGCCAGCAGCTCGCAGGGGTTATCTGGAAACACCATATATTTT. Protein: CASSSQGLSGNTIYF.

The chain combines TRBV29-1 with TRBJ1-1; D not resolved. Germline lookup yields CDR1 SQVTM and CDR2 ANQGSEA. V shed 6 bases and J shed 5 bases, with 13 bases lying between them. The CDR3 loop spans 12 amino acids. The CDR3 region is CSVRGRNTEAFF. CDR3 DNA: TGCAGCGTACGAGGGAGGAATACTGAAGCTTTCTTT.

This chain uses TRBV14 with TRBJ1-1, with D unresolved. The germline V gene encodes CDR1 SGHDN and CDR2 FVKESK. The CDR3 totals 13 residues. The V and J ends lost 4 bases and 4 bases respectively, with 10 bases between them. The CDR3 region is CASSRGAVTEAFF. The CDR3 DNA reads as TGTGCCAGCAGCCGGGGAGCAGTCACTGAAGCTTTCTTT.

V and J are TRBV28 and TRBJ1-2; 11 bases map to TRBD1. The CDR3 loop spans 13 amino acids. V shed 9 bases, J shed 8 bases, and the junction held 8 bases outside the gene matches. Germline V gene data show CDR1 as MDHEN and CDR2 as SYDVKM. In DNA form, the CDR3 reads TGTGCCAGTTCGGACAGGGGGCCTAGGGGCTACACCTTC. Amino acids: CASSDRGPRGYTF.

V usage is TRBV18 and J usage is TRBJ2-5, with D possibly being TRBD2 (6 bases). CDR1 is KGHSH, CDR2 LQKENI, per germline. Trimming cost V 3 bases and J 4 bases, with 6 bases left between them. This CDR3 is 12 amino acids long. CDR3 in amino acids: CASSPGRETQYF. Here the CDR3 DNA reads TGTGCCAGCTCACCCGGGAGAGAGACCCAGTACTTC.

V is TRBV20-1 and J is TRBJ1-1; tentative D call: TRBD1 (5 bases). Between the trimmed V and J ends, which lost 7 bases and 3 bases, there was a span of 9 bases. Per the germline V gene, CDR1 is DFQATT and CDR2 is SNEGSKA (reference sequence). This CDR3 has 11 amino acids. The CDR3 reads CSVGGDTEAFF. The CDR3, as DNA: TGCAGTGTGGGGGGGGACACTGAAGCTTTCTTT.

The chain carries TRBV28 and TRBJ1-2; D possibly corresponds to TRBD1 (5 bases). The V and J ends lost 4 bases and 3 bases respectively, with 21 bases between them. Germline V CDR1 and CDR2: MDHEN, SYDVKM. The CDR3 has 17 residues. For the CDR3, the DNA is TGTGCCAGCAGTTCCACGGGACTCCTCATGGTTGACTATGGCTACACCTTC. This encodes CASSSTGLLMVDYGYTF.

This clone was recorded a few times. V gene TRBV6-5 combines with J gene TRBJ2-2, with a weak D call TRBD2 (5 bases). CDR3 size: 13 residues. Trimming cost V 5 bases and J 8 bases, with 12 bases left between them. Germline assignment: CDR1 MNHEY and CDR2 SVGAGI. This chain's CDR3 is CASSTRRTGELFF. For the CDR3, the DNA is TGTGCCAGCAGTACCCGGAGGACTGGGGAGCTGTTTTTT.

This chain uses TRBV15 with TRBJ1-1; possible D gene TRBD1, 5 bases. V gave up 8 bases and J gave up 7 bases, with 14 bases separating them. The CDR3 runs to 12 residues. Per the germline V gene, CDR1 is LNHNV and CDR2 is YYDKDF (reference sequence). CDR3 DNA sequence: TGTGCCACCCAATTTGGGCAGGGTGAAGCTTTCTTT. It specifies CATQFGQGEAFF.

This clone was seen just once. The V gene is TRBV7-9, the J gene TRBJ2-3; D might be TRBD2 (5 bases). The CDR3 has 15 residues. Germline CDR1 SEHNR, CDR2 FQNEAQ (reference sequence). The V gene lost 0 bases and the J gene lost 1 base, with 8 bases spanning the gap. CDR3 in DNA: TGTGCCAGCAGCTTAGCGAGCGGTGGCACAGATACGCAGTATTTT. It codes for CASSLASGGTDTQYF. Drawing the rest from reference TRBV7-9 and TRBJ2-3, the complete variable domain is DTGVSQNPRHKITKRGQNVTFRCDPISEHNRLYWYRQTLGQGPEFLTYFQNEAQLEKSRLLSDRFSAERPKGSFSTLEIQRTEQGDSAMYLCASSLASGGTDTQYFGPGTRLTVL.